This T cell receptor (beta chain) was captured in a study of blood T cell repertoires in COVID-19. Study context: Nucleic acid was either cDNA or gDNA, and it came from T cells, B-cell-depleted T cells, or PBMCs.

This CDR3 contains 13 residues. The V and J ends lost 3 bases and 5 bases respectively, with 11 bases between them. Germline CDR1 is SGHDT and CDR2 is YYEEEE. Participant age was roughly 18 to 89 years, and participants resided in fewer than 30 US areas. Cohort placement rested on clinical history that participants reported themselves. Generated by immunoSEQ multiplex PCR, the TCRdb table keeps only in-frame clones and is missing some. The sample lists hundreds of thousands of clones, 90% occurring once. The material sequenced was PBMCs or T cells enriched from blood (not recorded which). The receptor was isolated from a man between 60 and 75 years old who had recovered from COVID-19. This chain links TRBV5-6 with TRBJ2-5; D might be TRBD1 (5 bases). CDR3 loop: CASSYQGVETQYF. In DNA, the CDR3 is TGTGCCAGCAGCTACCAGGGTGTCGAGACCCAGTACTTC.